The clone carrying this TCR beta chain was counted at least ten times. Antigen specificity is unknown. Per germline, CDR1 SGHVS and CDR2 FQNEAQ. V lost 4 bases to trimming and J lost 5 bases, with 18 bases between them. CDR3 length: 16 amino acids. Recently diagnosed hyperthyroidism of less than 2 months' duration affected patients aged 18 to 65. Patients were excluded because of uncontrolled infection, other autoimmune disease, pregnancy or lactation. Clinical symptoms, serum thyroxine, TRAb, thyroid ultrasound and orbital computed tomography informed diagnoses. The sample belongs to a study of T cells in Graves' hyperthyroidism and ophthalmopathy. Study-level points and caveats: Patients with ophthalmopathy were separated from those with stable hyperthyroidism by a 13 V-J model.

Amplified regions were TCR beta CDR3 sequences from RNA transcripts. With the HTBI primer set, the TCR CDR3 went through a first round of RT-PCR. Via MiXCR, TCRdb re-called the multiplex PCR reads, giving one row per CDR3 protein. The sample includes 650,000 to 700,000 distinct CDR3 sequences, around 16% of them seen just once. This receptor was obtained from a man aged 50 to 59 with Graves' hyperthyroidism. Sequenced: blood. This chain joins TRBV7-8 and TRBJ2-1; TRBD1 is a possible D gene (5 bases). In DNA, the CDR3 is TGTGCCAGCAGCTCAGTCTTGACAGCCTTTGACAATGAGCAGTTCTTC. It encodes CASSSVLTAFDNEQFF.